What follows describes a single TCR beta chain. Between the trimmed V and J ends, which lost 9 bases and 3 bases, there was a span of 15 bases. The germline V gene has CDR1 MNHNS and CDR2 SASEGT. The CDR3 runs 13 residues. These data are taken from a study of technical replicates of blood from four donors. Some clones are missing from TCRdb's copy, which holds only in-frame ones; the method was immunoSEQ multiplex PCR. The sample has 79,000 or so clones, 90% to 95% seen once; the top ten hold 0.2% to 0.3%. The sequence derives from a human donor in good health. Specimen: T cells isolated from PBMCs. This chain uses TRBV6-1 with TRBJ2-7, with a weak D call TRBD1 (5 bases). The CDR3 here is CASGGVRGYEQYF. CDR3 DNA sequence: TGTGCCAGTGGTGGGGTAAGGGGCTACGAGCAGTACTTC.